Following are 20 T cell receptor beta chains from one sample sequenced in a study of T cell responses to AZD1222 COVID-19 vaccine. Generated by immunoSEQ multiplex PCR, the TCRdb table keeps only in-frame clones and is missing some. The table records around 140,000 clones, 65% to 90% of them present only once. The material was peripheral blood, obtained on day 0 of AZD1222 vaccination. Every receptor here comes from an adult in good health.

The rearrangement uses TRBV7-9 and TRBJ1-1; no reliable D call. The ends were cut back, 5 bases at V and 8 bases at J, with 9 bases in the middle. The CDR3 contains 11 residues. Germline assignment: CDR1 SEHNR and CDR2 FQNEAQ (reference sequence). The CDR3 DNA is TGTGCCAGCAGCCCCTCCTGGGAAGCTTTCTTT. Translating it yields CASSPSWEAFF.

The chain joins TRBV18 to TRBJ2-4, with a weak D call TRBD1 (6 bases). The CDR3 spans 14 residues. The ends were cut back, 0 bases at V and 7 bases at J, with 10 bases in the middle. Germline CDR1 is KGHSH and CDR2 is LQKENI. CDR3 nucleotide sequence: TGTGCCAGCTCACCACCCCATGACAGGAACATTCAGTACTTC. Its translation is CASSPPHDRNIQYF.

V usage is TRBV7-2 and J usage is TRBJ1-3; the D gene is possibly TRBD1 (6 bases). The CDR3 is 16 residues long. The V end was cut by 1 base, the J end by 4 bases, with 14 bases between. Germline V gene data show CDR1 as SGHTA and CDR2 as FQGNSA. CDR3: CASSLGTGYLGNTIYF. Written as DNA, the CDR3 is TGTGCCAGCAGCTTAGGAACAGGGTATTTGGGAAACACCATATATTTT.

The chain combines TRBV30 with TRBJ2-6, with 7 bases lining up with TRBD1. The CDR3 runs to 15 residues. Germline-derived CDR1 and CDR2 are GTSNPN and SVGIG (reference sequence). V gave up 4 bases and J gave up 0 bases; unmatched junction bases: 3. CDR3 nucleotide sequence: TGTGCCTGGACAGGGGGTTCCTCTGGGGCCAACGTCCTGACTTTC. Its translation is CAWTGGSSGANVLTF. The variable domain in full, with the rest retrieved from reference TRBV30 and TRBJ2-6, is SQTIHQWPATLVQPVGSPLSLECTVEGTSNPNLYWYRQAAGRGLQLLFYSVGIGQISSEVPQNLSASRPQDRQFILSSKKLLLSDSGFYLCAWTGGSSGANVLTFGAGSRLTVL.

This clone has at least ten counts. The CDR3 DNA reads TGTGCCAGTGGCTTCAAGGGACAATTTTACGAGCAGTACTTC. Protein sequence: CASGFKGQFYEQYF. The rearrangement uses TRBV27 and TRBJ2-7; TRBD1 is a possible D gene (6 bases). Trimming removed 9 bases at V and 4 bases at J, with 19 bases between. CDR3 length equals 14 residues. CDR1 and CDR2 (germline): MNHEY, SMNVEV (reference sequence).

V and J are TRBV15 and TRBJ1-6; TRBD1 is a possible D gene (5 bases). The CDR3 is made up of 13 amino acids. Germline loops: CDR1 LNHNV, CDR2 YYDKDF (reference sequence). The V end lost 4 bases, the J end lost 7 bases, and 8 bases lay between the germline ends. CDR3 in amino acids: CATSNRLNSPLHF. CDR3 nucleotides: TGTGCCACCAGCAACAGGTTAAATTCACCCCTCCACTTT.

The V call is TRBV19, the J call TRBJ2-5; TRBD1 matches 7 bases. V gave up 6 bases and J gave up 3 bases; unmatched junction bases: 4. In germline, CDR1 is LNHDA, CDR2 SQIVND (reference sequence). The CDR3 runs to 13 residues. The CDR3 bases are TGTGCCAGTAGGCTACAGGGGAAAGAGACCCAGTACTTC. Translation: CASRLQGKETQYF.

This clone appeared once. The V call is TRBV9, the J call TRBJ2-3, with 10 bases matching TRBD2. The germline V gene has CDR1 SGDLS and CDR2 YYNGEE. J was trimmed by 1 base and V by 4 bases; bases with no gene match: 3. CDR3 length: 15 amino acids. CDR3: CASSPTSGGTDTQYF. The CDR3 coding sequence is TGTGCCAGCAGCCCTACTAGCGGGGGCACAGATACGCAGTATTTT. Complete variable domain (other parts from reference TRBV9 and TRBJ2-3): DSGVTQTPKHLITATGQRVTLRCSPRSGDLSVYWYQQSLDQGLQFLIQYYNGEERAKGNILERFSAQQFPDLHSELNLSSLELGDSALYFCASSPTSGGTDTQYFGPGTRLTVL.

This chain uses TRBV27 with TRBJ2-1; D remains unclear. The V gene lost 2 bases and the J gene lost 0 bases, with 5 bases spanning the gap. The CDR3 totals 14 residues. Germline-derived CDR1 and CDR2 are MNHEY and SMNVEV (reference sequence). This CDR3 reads CASSLQSSYNEQFF. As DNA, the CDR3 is TGTGCCAGCAGTTTACAGAGCTCCTACAATGAGCAGTTCTTC.

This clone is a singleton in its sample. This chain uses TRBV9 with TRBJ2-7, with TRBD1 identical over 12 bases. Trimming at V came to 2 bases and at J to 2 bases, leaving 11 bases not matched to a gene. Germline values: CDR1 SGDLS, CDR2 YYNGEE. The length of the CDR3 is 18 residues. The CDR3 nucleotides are TGTGCCAGCAGCGTTGGGACAGGGGGCGCATATAATACCTACGAGCAGTACTTC. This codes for CASSVGTGGAYNTYEQYF.

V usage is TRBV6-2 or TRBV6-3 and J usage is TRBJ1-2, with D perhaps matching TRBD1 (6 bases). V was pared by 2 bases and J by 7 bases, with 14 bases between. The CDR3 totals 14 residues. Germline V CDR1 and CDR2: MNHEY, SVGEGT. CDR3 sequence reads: CASSYRTEVGGYTF. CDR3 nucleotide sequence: TGTGCCAGCAGTTACCGGACAGAGGTGGGTGGCTACACCTTC.

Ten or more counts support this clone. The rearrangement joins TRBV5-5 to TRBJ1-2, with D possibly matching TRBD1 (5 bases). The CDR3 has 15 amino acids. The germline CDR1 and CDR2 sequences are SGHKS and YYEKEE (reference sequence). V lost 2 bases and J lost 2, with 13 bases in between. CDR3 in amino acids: CASSFGQTLNYGYTF. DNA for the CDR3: TGTGCCAGCAGCTTTGGACAAACGTTGAACTATGGCTACACCTTC.

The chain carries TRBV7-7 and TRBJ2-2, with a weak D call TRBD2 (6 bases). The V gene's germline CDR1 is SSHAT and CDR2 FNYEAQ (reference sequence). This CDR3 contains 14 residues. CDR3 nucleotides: TGTGCGGTCGCGGGGCAGTTCGTTACCGGGGAGCTGTTTTTT. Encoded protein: CAVAGQFVTGELFF. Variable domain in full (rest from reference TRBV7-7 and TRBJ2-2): GAGVSQSPRYKVTKRGQDVTLRCDPISSHATLYWYQQALGQGPEFLTYFNYEAQPDKSGLPSDRFSAERPEGSISTLTIQRTEQRDSAMYRCAVAGQFVTGELFFGEGSRLTVL.

The CDR3 is CASSPPTSGGWETQYF. The CDR3 bases are TGCGCCAGCAGCCCACCAACTAGCGGGGGCTGGGAGACCCAGTACTTC. The chain is built from TRBV5-1 and TRBJ2-5, with TRBD2 matching over 11 bases. J lost 5 bases, V lost 4 bases, and 10 bases had no gene match. Germline CDR1 is SGHRS and CDR2 is YFSETQ. The CDR3 consists of 16 residues.

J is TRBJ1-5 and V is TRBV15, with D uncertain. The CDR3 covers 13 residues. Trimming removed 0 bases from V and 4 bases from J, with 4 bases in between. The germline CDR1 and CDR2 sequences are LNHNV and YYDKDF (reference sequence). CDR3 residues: CATSREGNQPQHF. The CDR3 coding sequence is TGTGCCACCAGCAGAGAAGGGAATCAGCCCCAGCATTTT.

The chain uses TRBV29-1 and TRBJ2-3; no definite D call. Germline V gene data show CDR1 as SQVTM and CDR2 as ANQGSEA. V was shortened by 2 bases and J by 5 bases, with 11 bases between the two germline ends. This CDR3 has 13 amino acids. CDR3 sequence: CSVEISHLDTQYF. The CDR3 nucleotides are TGCAGCGTTGAAATATCACACCTAGATACGCAGTATTTT.

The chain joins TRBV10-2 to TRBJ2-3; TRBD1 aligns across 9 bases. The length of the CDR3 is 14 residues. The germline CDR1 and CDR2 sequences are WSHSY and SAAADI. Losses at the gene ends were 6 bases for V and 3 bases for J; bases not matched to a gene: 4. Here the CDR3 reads CASSWDRVTDTQYF. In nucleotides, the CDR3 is TGCGCCAGCAGCTGGGACAGGGTGACAGATACGCAGTATTTT.

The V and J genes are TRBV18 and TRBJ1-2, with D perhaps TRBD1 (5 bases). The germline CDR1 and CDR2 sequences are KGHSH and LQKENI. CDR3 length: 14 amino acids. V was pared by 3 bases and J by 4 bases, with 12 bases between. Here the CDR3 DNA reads TGTGCCAGCTCACCTGGGGCCGGCCCCTATGGCTACACCTTC. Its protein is CASSPGAGPYGYTF.

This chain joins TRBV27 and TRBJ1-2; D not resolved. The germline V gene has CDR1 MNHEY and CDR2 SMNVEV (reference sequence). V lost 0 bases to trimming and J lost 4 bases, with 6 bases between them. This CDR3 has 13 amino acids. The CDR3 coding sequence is TGTGCCAGCAGTTTATCGACATCCTATGGCTACACCTTC. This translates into CASSLSTSYGYTF.

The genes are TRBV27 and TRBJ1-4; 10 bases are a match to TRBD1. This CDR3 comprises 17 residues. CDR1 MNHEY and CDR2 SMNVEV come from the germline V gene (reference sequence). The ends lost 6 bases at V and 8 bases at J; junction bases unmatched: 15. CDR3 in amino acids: CASSLRVGQGYEEKLFF. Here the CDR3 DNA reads TGTGCCAGCAGCCTACGGGTGGGACAGGGGTACGAGGAAAAACTGTTTTTT.